This T cell receptor (beta chain) was identified during a study of blood T cells in healthy people across ages. Together with a sample-barcoded 5' primer, a J-beta primer mix was included in a second PCR lasting roughly 6 to 12 cycles. The yield of each sample was at least 2.5 million CDR3-containing paired-end reads. TCRdb independently ran MiXCR on the 5' RACE reads; one entry per CDR3 protein. This repertoire shows some 1.1 million distinct CDR3 sequences, more than 30% found once; its top ten account for around 13%. Donors were healthy Caucasian individuals from Russia aged about 6 to 95. Each donor supplied roughly 9.2 milliliters of peripheral blood. Per germline, CDR1 SQVTM and CDR2 ANQGSEA. V was clipped by 3 bases and J by 11 bases, with 4 bases between them. The CDR3 covers 8 residues.

Sequenced sample: blood. The source of this sequence is a young man in good health. The chain links TRBV29-1 to TRBJ2-5, with D unclear. This CDR3 is CSVDEQYF. CDR3 in DNA: TGCAGCGTTGATGAGCAGTACTTC.